This T cell receptor beta chain was recorded in a study of prognosis after radiotherapy for stage I lung cancer. Study-level background: In this cohort, every patient with non-small cell lung cancer was regarded as medically inoperable. Twelve patients' tumors were adenocarcinoma, and seven patients' tumors were squamous cell carcinoma.

Findings of the study overall: Frequencies of TRBV and TRBJ gene use reportedly varied by whether patients had metastases.

Multiplex PCR in two rounds served to amplify TCR beta CDR3 from genomic DNA. Gene-specific primers for each TRBV and TRBJ gene drove first-round PCR. TCRdb re-called the multiplex PCR reads with MiXCR, one entry per CDR3 protein. The sample has 15,000 or so distinct CDR3 sequences, around 32% seen once. The germline CDR1 and CDR2 sequences are MNHEY and SVGEGT. The CDR3 loop spans 11 amino acids. Losses at the gene ends were 8 bases for V and 6 bases for J; bases not matched to a gene: 1. This clonotype is judged medium-sized. What it binds is not known. This specimen consisted of PBMCs, obtained before or after stereotactic body radiation therapy (not recorded which). This receptor was obtained from a donor over 45 with non-small cell lung cancer. The V call is TRBV6-2 or TRBV6-3, the J call TRBJ2-1; TRBD2 matches at 7 bases. The CDR3 coding sequence is TGTGCCAGCGGGGGGGGCAATGAGCAGTTCTTC. Translated: CASGGGNEQFF.